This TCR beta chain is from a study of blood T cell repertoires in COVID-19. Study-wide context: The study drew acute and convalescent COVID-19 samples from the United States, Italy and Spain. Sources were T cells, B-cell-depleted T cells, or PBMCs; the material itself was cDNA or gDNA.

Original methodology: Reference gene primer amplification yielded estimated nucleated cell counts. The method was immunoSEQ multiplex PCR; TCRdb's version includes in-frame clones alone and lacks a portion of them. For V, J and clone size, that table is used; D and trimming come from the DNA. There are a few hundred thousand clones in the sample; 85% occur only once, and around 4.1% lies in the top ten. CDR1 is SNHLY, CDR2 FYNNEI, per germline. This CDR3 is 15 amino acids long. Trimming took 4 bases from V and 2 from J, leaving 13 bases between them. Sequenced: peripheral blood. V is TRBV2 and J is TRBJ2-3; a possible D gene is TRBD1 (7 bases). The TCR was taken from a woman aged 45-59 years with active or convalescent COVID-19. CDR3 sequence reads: CASSVEGQTTDTQYF. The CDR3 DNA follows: TGTGCCAGCAGTGTGGAGGGACAGACCACAGATACGCAGTATTTT. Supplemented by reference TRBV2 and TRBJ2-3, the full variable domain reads EPEVTQTPSHQVTQMGQEVILRCVPISNHLYFYWYRQILGQKVEFLVSFYNNEISEKSEIFDDQFSVERPDGSNFTLKIRSTKLEDSAMYFCASSVEGQTTDTQYFGPGTRLTVL.